Sequencing of this T cell receptor (beta chain) was carried out in a study of T cell repertoires and Cas9 in healthy adults. Study-wide findings and caveats: SpCas9-reactive effector T cells were reportedly restrained in vitro by SpCas9-reactive regulatory T cells.

CDR3 length equals 15 residues. Germline-derived CDR1 and CDR2 are SGHDT and YYEEEE. The V gene lost 4 bases and the J gene lost 3 bases, with 16 bases spanning the gap. The count of this clone is one. Its antigen is not identified. TCRdb keeps only in-frame clones here, not all; method: immunoSEQ multiplex PCR. Here the sample spans around 20,000 clones, about 90% being singletons. Sequencing input: CD4+ effector T cells (CD127+, CD25-, CD137-, CD154-) from PBMCs; culture status not recorded. The chain uses TRBV5-6 and TRBJ1-2; D unresolved. The origin of this receptor is a human donor in good health. The CDR3 reads CASSPVRVTDYGYTF. The CDR3 DNA is TGTGCCAGCAGCCCCGTGAGGGTAACGGACTATGGCTACACCTTC.